Following are 26 T cell receptor beta chains from one sample sequenced in a study of blood T cell repertoires in COVID-19 (dated by TCRdb to 2020 to 2021). Libraries came from the immunoSEQ multiplex PCR assay. The table comes from immuneACCESS by way of TCRdb, which keeps in-frame sequences with V and J called. Part of the clones is missing from these tables; in studies checked, under half for an unresolved V gene and the rest for unknown reasons. This sample lists fewer than 85,000 clones; 70% to 85% were detected once. The ten largest account for around 4.1% of the sample. What was sequenced was peripheral blood. Receptors were obtained from a woman in her fifties or sixties with acute or convalescent COVID-19.

The chain has TRBV6-5 and TRBJ1-2, with D possibly TRBD1 on 6 matching bases. This CDR3 comprises 15 residues. The germline V gene encodes CDR1 MNHEY and CDR2 SVGAGI. Trimming pared 6 bases from V and 1 base from J, leaving 15 bases between. The CDR3 DNA is TGTGCCAGCAGCACTACGGGACAACTTAACTATGGCTACACCTTC. This sequence encodes CASSTTGQLNYGYTF.

This sequence joins TRBV18 and TRBJ1-3; perhaps TRBD1 as D (5 bases). Germline V gene data show CDR1 as KGHSH and CDR2 as LQKENI. V gave up 6 bases and J gave up 0 bases, with 9 bases separating them. The CDR3 loop spans 14 amino acids. CDR3 amino acids: CASSATDSGNTIYF. As DNA, the CDR3 is TGTGCCAGCTCGGCGACAGACTCTGGAAACACCATATATTTT.

The chain employs TRBV6-5 and TRBJ1-2; the match to TRBD1 covers 7 bases. Germline assignment: CDR1 MNHEY and CDR2 SVGAGI. Trimming removed 6 bases from V and 4 bases from J; junction bases left unmatched: 8. The CDR3 has 14 amino acids. CDR3 region: CASSPGTALYGYTF. As DNA, the CDR3 is TGTGCCAGCAGCCCCGGGACAGCCCTCTATGGCTACACCTTC.

This chain uses TRBV2 with TRBJ1-5; D may be TRBD1 (6 bases). V lost 4 bases and J 6 bases, leaving 13 bases between the germline ends. The germline CDR1 and CDR2 sequences are SNHLY and FYNNEI. The length of the CDR3 is 14 residues. Here the CDR3 DNA reads TGTGCCAGCAGTGTCGGACAGATCCGTCAGCCCCAGCATTTT. Translated, it gives CASSVGQIRQPQHF. Complete variable domain (other parts from reference TRBV2 and TRBJ1-5): EPEVTQTPSHQVTQMGQEVILRCVPISNHLYFYWYRQILGQKVEFLVSFYNNEISEKSEIFDDQFSVERPDGSNFTLKIRSTKLEDSAMYFCASSVGQIRQPQHFGDGTRLSIL.

This chain uses TRBV6-5 with TRBJ1-2; weak D call: TRBD1 (6 bases). There are 11 residues in the CDR3. CDR1 MNHEY and CDR2 SVGAGI come from the germline V gene. V lost 10 bases and J 2 bases, leaving 8 bases between the germline ends. For the CDR3, the DNA is TGTGCCACCACAGGGAACTATGGCTACACCTTC. Translation gives CATTGNYGYTF.

The chain has TRBV7-9 and TRBJ2-6, with TRBD1 as a possible D gene (6 bases). In germline, CDR1 is SEHNR, CDR2 FQNEAQ (reference sequence). V was clipped by 4 bases and J by 0 bases, with 10 bases between them. The CDR3 contains 16 residues. CDR3 sequence reads: CASSYSGDSGANVLTF. The CDR3 DNA sequence: TGTGCCAGCAGCTATTCAGGGGACTCTGGGGCCAACGTCCTGACTTTC.

The V call is TRBV28, the J call TRBJ1-2; D might be TRBD1 (5 bases). Trimming removed 5 bases from V and 4 bases from J, with 17 bases in between. This CDR3 is built from 15 residues. Germline V lookup: CDR1 MDHEN, CDR2 SYDVKM. CDR3 protein: CASSPQGGSSYGYTF. CDR3 nucleotides: TGTGCCAGCAGTCCGCAGGGAGGGTCGAGCTATGGCTACACCTTC.

This clone was counted a single time. The chain couples TRBV7-2 to TRBJ1-2; no clear D gene. The CDR3 length is 14 residues. CDR1 and CDR2 (germline): SGHTA, FQGNSA. V dropped 1 base and J dropped 4 bases, with 10 bases sitting between them. DNA for the CDR3: TGTGCCAGCAGCTTAGGTGGGCAGATCTATGGCTACACCTTC. Its translation is CASSLGGQIYGYTF.

The rearrangement links TRBV12-5 to TRBJ2-7, with a possible D match to TRBD1 (6 bases). The V end lost 0 bases, the J end lost 3 bases, and 12 bases lay between the germline ends. Germline CDR1 reads LGHNT; CDR2 reads FRNRAP. The CDR3 totals 15 residues. The CDR3 bases are TGTGCTAGTGGTTTGGTACAGGGCAGCGTCTACGAGCAGTACTTC. Encoded protein: CASGLVQGSVYEQYF.

This chain joins TRBV21-1 and TRBJ1-3; the table assigns TRBD1, which was not confirmed against the DNA. TRBV21-1 is tagged as a pseudogene. The CDR3 consists of 18 residues. The CDR3: CASSKTSQTGGSGNTIYF. CDR3 nucleotides: TGTGCCAGCAGCAAAACATCCCAAACAGGGGGCAGTGGAAACACCATATATTTT.

The chain combines TRBV20-1 with TRBJ2-1, with 12 bases fitting TRBD1. With 3 bases clipped from V and 6 bases from J, the junction kept 6 bases outside the gene matches. The germline V gene has CDR1 DFQATT and CDR2 SNEGSKA (reference sequence). CDR3 size: 15 residues. The CDR3 sequence is CSASGTGGAGNEQFF. As DNA, the CDR3 is TGCAGTGCTAGTGGGACAGGGGGCGCTGGCAATGAGCAGTTCTTC.

V gene TRBV7-2 combines with J gene TRBJ1-1; no clear D. The CDR3 runs 13 residues. V lost 6 bases, J lost 1 base, and 9 bases lay in between. Germline loops: CDR1 SGHTA, CDR2 FQGNSA. The CDR3 coding sequence is TGTGCCAGCAGTCTGACAAGGAACACTGAAGCTTTCTTT. Its translation is CASSLTRNTEAFF.

This clone came up once. The chain joins TRBV2 to TRBJ2-5; D unclear. The V and J ends lost 2 bases and 3 bases respectively, with 16 bases between them. The CDR3 covers 16 residues. CDR1 and CDR2 (germline): SNHLY, FYNNEI. The CDR3 nucleotides read TGTGCCAGCAGTGAATTACGGGTCGGCAGCGAAGAGACCCAGTACTTC. Its translation is CASSELRVGSEETQYF.

This rearrangement joins TRBV2 to TRBJ2-1, with TRBD1 matching 9 bases. The ends lost 7 bases at V and 3 bases at J; junction bases unmatched: 10. The CDR3 spans 16 residues. Germline CDR1 and CDR2: SNHLY and FYNNEI. CDR3 DNA sequence: TGTGCCAGCAAACCCGGGACAGGGATGGGCTACAATGAGCAGTTCTTC. It encodes CASKPGTGMGYNEQFF.

The chain recombines TRBV6-1 with TRBJ1-3, with D uncertain. V dropped 1 base and J dropped 3 bases, with 10 bases sitting between them. The germline V gene encodes CDR1 MNHNS and CDR2 SASEGT. This CDR3 is built from 15 residues. The CDR3 here is CASSEGGSSGNTIYF. The CDR3 DNA reads as TGTGCCAGCAGTGAAGGCGGCTCCAGTGGAAACACCATATATTTT.

The genes are TRBV4-2 and TRBJ2-5; D might be TRBD2 (6 bases). Trimming left V 4 bases short and J 5 bases short, with 26 bases between. CDR3 size: 18 residues. In germline, CDR1 is LGHNA, CDR2 YNFKEQ. The CDR3 nucleotides are TGTGCCAGCAGCCCGCGAGCCCCGACCAGACTAGGGGTGGAGACCCAGTACTTC. As protein: CASSPRAPTRLGVETQYF.

The chain carries TRBV30 and TRBJ1-2; the match to TRBD1 covers 8 bases. V gave up 6 bases and J gave up 4 bases; unmatched junction bases: 7. The germline V gene encodes CDR1 GTSNPN and CDR2 SVGIG (reference sequence). The CDR3 length is 13 residues. CDR3 nucleotide sequence: TGTGCCTGCCCGGACAGGGTCTCCTATGGCTACACCTTC. Translating gives CACPDRVSYGYTF.

The V call is TRBV10-3, the J call TRBJ2-1; 12 bases line up with TRBD2. The CDR3 has 13 residues. V dropped 8 bases and J dropped 12; count of bases not matched to a gene: 8. CDR1 ENHRY and CDR2 SYGVKD come from the germline V gene. CDR3 in amino acids: CAISSGGAQGQFF. CDR3 in DNA: TGTGCCATCTCTAGCGGGGGGGCTCAGGGGCAGTTCTTC.

The chain is built from TRBV27 and TRBJ1-6; 7 bases match TRBD1. This CDR3 region has 22 residues. The ends lost 1 base at V and 5 bases at J; junction bases unmatched: 23. Per the germline V gene, CDR1 is MNHEY and CDR2 is SMNVEV (reference sequence). The CDR3 DNA follows: TGTGCCAGCAGTTTATATAGAGGGGGCAACGTCGACCACAGCAGGAATAATTCACCCCTCCACTTT. This codes for CASSLYRGGNVDHSRNNSPLHF.

The chain has TRBV5-1 and TRBJ2-5, with a possible D match to TRBD2 (5 bases). This CDR3 comprises 14 residues. Trimming shortened V by 4 bases and J by 7 bases, and 17 bases separated the two germline ends. CDR1 and CDR2 from the germline V gene are SGHRS and YFSETQ. Written as DNA, the CDR3 is TGCGCCAGCAGCCCATATGCCGAGGGCGGGACCCAGTACTTC. Protein: CASSPYAEGGTQYF.

The rearrangement links TRBV28 to TRBJ1-1, with 10 positions matching TRBD1. V lost 7 bases to trimming and J lost 4 bases; unmatched junction nucleotides: 9. The germline CDR1 and CDR2 sequences are MDHEN and SYDVKM. The CDR3 extends over 15 amino acids. The DNA of the CDR3 is TGTGCCAGCACCCCCCCGGGACAGGGGAGCACTGAAGCTTTCTTT. Protein: CASTPPGQGSTEAFF.

This clone has only one observation. The chain combines TRBV19 with TRBJ2-7; 8 nucleotides agree with TRBD1. This CDR3 is 14 amino acids long. Unmatched junction bases numbered 10, after V lost 3 bases and J lost 9 bases. Germline loops: CDR1 LNHDA, CDR2 SQIVND (reference sequence). This chain's CDR3 is CASSIGTGPGGQYF. In DNA, the CDR3 is TGTGCCAGTAGTATCGGGACAGGACCGGGCGGGCAGTACTTC.

The V gene is TRBV18, the J gene TRBJ2-3; 8 positions match TRBD1. This CDR3 region has 17 residues. The V gene's germline CDR1 is KGHSH and CDR2 LQKENI. V trimming: 1 base; J trimming: 7 bases; junction bases outside the gene matches: 13. CDR3 sequence: CASSPLPRQGTGNTQYF. DNA for the CDR3: TGTGCCAGCTCACCACTCCCCCGACAGGGGACGGGAAATACGCAGTATTTT.

V and J are TRBV28 and TRBJ1-2; unclear D gene. There are 12 residues in the CDR3. Trimming left V 6 bases short and J 4 bases short, with 9 bases between. CDR1 is MDHEN and CDR2 is SYDVKM in the germline V gene. CDR3 sequence reads: CASSRVVYGYTF. The DNA of the CDR3 is TGTGCCAGCAGCCGGGTAGTCTATGGCTACACCTTC.

To note about this clone: Other DNA sequences in this sample translate to the same CDR3. The rearrangement links TRBV18 to TRBJ1-1; TRBD1 aligns across 7 bases. The CDR3 totals 14 residues. The germline CDR1 and CDR2 sequences are KGHSH and LQKENI. Trimming took 6 bases from V and 2 from J; bases not matched to a gene: 6. The CDR3 DNA sequence: TGTGCCAGCTCTCGGGACAGAAAAAACACTGAAGCTTTCTTT. This encodes CASSRDRKNTEAFF.

The chain combines TRBV7-2 with TRBJ2-7; 8 bases line up with TRBD1. CDR1 is SGHTA, CDR2 FQGNSA, per germline. With V trimmed by 3 bases and J by 0 bases, 4 bases remained unmatched. The CDR3 loop spans 15 amino acids. In DNA form, the CDR3 reads TGTGCCAGCAGCTTGCGGGACAGGTCCTCCTACGAGCAGTACTTC. As protein: CASSLRDRSSYEQYF.